A single sample gave rise to the 10 T cell receptor beta chains below, sequenced in a study of shared clonotypes between healthy human individuals. Sequencing was performed with immunoSEQ multiplex PCR; in TCRdb, only in-frame clones are kept and a portion is missing. The sample includes around 2.1 million clones, 93% of them seen just once. CD8 cells classed as naive were CD45RO-negative and positively selected for CCR7, excluding terminally differentiated effector memory CD45RA+ cells. Sequenced material: naive CD8+ T cells from PBMCs. Source of these receptors: a man between 18 and 35 years old in good health. Some clones in this sample may be carry-over from other donors' samples.

This sequence joins TRBV10-3 and TRBJ1-5; D call uncertain. V lost 1 base, J lost 0 bases, and 7 bases lay in between. Germline CDR1 is ENHRY and CDR2 is SYGVKD. CDR3 length: 15 amino acids. The CDR3 DNA reads as TGTGCCATCAGTGAGTATGGGTATAGCAATCAGCCCCAGCATTTT. Encoded protein: CAISEYGYSNQPQHF.

The V and J genes are TRBV7-9 and TRBJ1-6, with 11 nucleotides matching TRBD1. Germline assignment: CDR1 SEHNR and CDR2 FQNEAQ (reference sequence). The CDR3 sequence is 16 residues long. Unmatched junction bases numbered 7, after V lost 5 bases and J lost 7 bases. Here the CDR3 reads CASSIRGTGGNSPLHF. CDR3 in DNA: TGTGCCAGCAGCATAAGAGGGACAGGGGGGAATTCACCCCTCCACTTT.

The V call is TRBV7-9, the J call TRBJ2-7; D could derive from TRBD1 or TRBD2 (5 bases each). V lost 7 bases, J lost 3 bases, and 19 bases lay in between. This CDR3 is built from 15 residues. The germline V gene encodes CDR1 SEHNR and CDR2 FQNEAQ (reference sequence). The chain's CDR3 is CASTREGHGHYEQYF. The CDR3 DNA reads TGTGCCAGCACCAGAGAGGGGCACGGACACTACGAGCAGTACTTC.

This clone was observed a single time. The rearrangement links TRBV5-4 to TRBJ2-5; no definite D call. This CDR3 comprises 13 residues. Germline values: CDR1 SGHNT, CDR2 YYREEE (reference sequence). The germline V and J ends were trimmed by 0 bases and 3 bases, with 6 bases remaining between them. The CDR3, as DNA: TGTGCCAGCAGCTTGGCGTTAAAAGAGACCCAGTACTTC. Amino acid sequence: CASSLALKETQYF.

The chain combines TRBV29-1 with TRBJ2-7; 9 bases map to TRBD1. With 6 bases clipped from V and 3 bases from J, the junction kept 6 bases outside the gene matches. The germline gives CDR1 SQVTM, CDR2 ANQGSEA. The CDR3 length is 13 residues. The CDR3 bases are TGCAGCGTCGGTGGGGACAGGGTCTACGAGCAGTACTTC. This translates into CSVGGDRVYEQYF.

The sample holds one count of this clone. This chain connects TRBV30 to TRBJ1-3, with a weak D call TRBD1 (5 bases). This CDR3 spans 12 amino acids. The V and J ends lost 7 bases and 4 bases respectively, with 11 bases between them. Germline loops: CDR1 GTSNPN, CDR2 SVGIG (reference sequence). CDR3 coding DNA: TGTGCCTCCTTGTGGGGGGGAAACACCATATATTTT. Its protein is CASLWGGNTIYF.

This rearrangement joins TRBV18 to TRBJ2-5; 7 bases are shared with TRBD2. The CDR3 has 15 residues. Germline V CDR1 and CDR2: KGHSH, LQKENI. The trim removed 6 bases at V and 5 bases at J, leaving 12 bases unmatched. The CDR3 is CASSPPRLASETQYF. Here the CDR3 DNA reads TGTGCCAGCTCTCCTCCTCGACTAGCTTCGGAGACCCAGTACTTC.

CDR3 protein: CASSWTGSRNEQFF. The CDR3 DNA sequence: TGTGCCAGCAGTTGGACAGGATCGAGAAATGAGCAGTTCTTC. V is TRBV27 and J is TRBJ2-1; 7 bases fit TRBD1. The CDR3 consists of 14 residues. V dropped 4 bases and J dropped 7; count of bases not matched to a gene: 7. Germline values: CDR1 MNHEY, CDR2 SMNVEV (reference sequence).

V usage is TRBV4-3 and J usage is TRBJ1-1; maybe TRBD1 (5 bases). The V gene's germline CDR1 is LGHNA and CDR2 YSLEER. CDR3 length equals 22 residues. V lost 1 base to trimming and J lost 4 bases, with 34 bases between them. This CDR3 reads CASSQAIEQAYTLTPDTTEAFF. Here the CDR3 DNA reads TGCGCCAGCAGCCAAGCAATAGAACAGGCTTATACACTTACCCCTGATACCACTGAAGCTTTCTTT.

The chain carries TRBV9 and TRBJ2-7; 7 positions agree with TRBD2. Germline V gives CDR1 SGDLS, CDR2 YYNGEE. V dropped 3 bases and J dropped 4; count of bases not matched to a gene: 13. The CDR3 runs 16 residues. Here the CDR3 DNA reads TGTGCCAGCAGCGCGAGTGCCGGGACTAAAGTGTACGAGCAGTACTTC. Protein product: CASSASAGTKVYEQYF.